These 7 T cell receptor beta chains were all obtained from the same sample, sequenced in a study of blood T cells in healthy people across ages. The authors ran a second PCR of roughly 6 to 12 cycles using a sample-barcoded 5' primer and a J-beta primer mix. Each CDR3 protein is one row after TCRdb ran MiXCR on the 5' RACE reads. The table records some 780,000 distinct CDR3 sequences, approximately 53% of them present only once. Input material: blood. All receptors come from a middle-aged man in good health.

This chain joins TRBV6-2 or TRBV6-3 and TRBJ2-7, with 8 bases matching TRBD1. V was pared by 1 base and J by 3 bases, with 17 bases of the junction left unmatched. Germline CDR1 MNHEY, CDR2 SVGEGT. The CDR3 covers 19 residues. As DNA, the CDR3 is TGTGCCAGCAGTTACTTGACAGGACAGGGCCTCCCGTGGGGCTACGAGCAGTACTTC. Protein product: CASSYLTGQGLPWGYEQYF.

This clonotype was observed a few times. The chain links TRBV10-3 to TRBJ2-1; D possibly matches TRBD1 or TRBD2 (5 bases each). This CDR3 is 14 amino acids long. The germline V and J ends were trimmed by 6 bases and 2 bases, with 11 bases remaining between them. CDR1 ENHRY and CDR2 SYGVKD come from the germline V gene. The CDR3 bases are TGTGCCATCAGCGTGGGGGAACCCTACAATGAGCAGTTCTTC. Encoded protein: CAISVGEPYNEQFF.

The chain recombines TRBV21-1 with TRBJ2-4. The DNA matches TRBJ2-7 better at its end, which makes the J call doubtful. TRBV21-1 is a documented pseudogene. The length of the CDR3 is 11 residues. The CDR3: CASSKDHEQYF. As DNA, the CDR3 is TGTGCCAGCAGCAAAGACCACGAGCAGTACTTC.

This chain joins TRBV11-2 and TRBJ2-7; 9 bases fit TRBD2. The germline V gene has CDR1 SGHAT and CDR2 FQNNGV. The CDR3 runs 13 residues. V was pared by 8 bases and J by 7 bases, with 9 bases of the junction left unmatched. The CDR3 reads CASRAGGRNEQYF. In DNA form, the CDR3 reads TGTGCCAGCCGAGCGGGAGGTCGGAATGAGCAGTACTTC.

There are a few counts of this clonotype. The V gene is TRBV7-2, the J gene TRBJ1-5; TRBD1 might be the D (5 bases). CDR1 and CDR2 from the germline V gene are SGHTA and FQGNSA. Trimming stripped 5 bases from V and 6 bases from J, with 14 bases between. This CDR3 region has 14 residues. DNA of the CDR3: TGTGCCAGCAGCCCTGCGGGGGGAGGTCAGCCCCAGCATTTT. Residues: CASSPAGGGQPQHF.

This clonotype has a handful of counts. In DNA, the CDR3 is TGTGCCAGCAGTACCGGGACTAGCTCTTACAATGAGCAGTTCTTC. Encoded protein: CASSTGTSSYNEQFF. The chain has TRBV5-6 and TRBJ2-1; 9 bases align to TRBD2. Germline CDR1 SGHDT, CDR2 YYEEEE. This CDR3 spans 15 amino acids. V shed 5 bases and J 4 bases; nucleotides not matched to a gene: 7. The variable domain in full, completed from reference TRBV5-6 and TRBJ2-1, reads DAGVTQSPTHLIKTRGQQVTLRCSPKSGHDTVSWYQQALGQGPQFIFQYYEEEERQRGNFPDRFSGHQFPNYSSELNVNALLLGDSALYLCASSTGTSSYNEQFFGPGTRLTVL.

This clonotype has at least ten counts. This chain connects TRBV12-3 or TRBV12-4 to TRBJ2-5; the D is unclear. Trimming removed 3 bases at V and 0 bases at J, with 8 bases between. The CDR3 runs 14 residues. CDR3 in DNA: TGTGCCAGCAGTTTCAAGACAAACCAAGAGACCCAGTACTTC. Translated, it gives CASSFKTNQETQYF.